A single T cell receptor beta chain is shown here with its context. Germline V lookup: CDR1 LGHDT, CDR2 YNNKEL (reference sequence). The CDR3 is made up of 15 amino acids. After removal of 6 bases from V and 2 bases from J, the junction contained 2 bases not matched to a gene. The data belong to a study of blood T cell repertoires in COVID-19. At the level of the study: Samples representing acute and convalescent COVID-19 were sourced from the United States, Italy and Spain.

Sequencing was performed with immunoSEQ multiplex PCR; in TCRdb, only in-frame clones are kept and a portion is missing. The profile covers 310,000 or so clones, with over 80% appearing a single time and approximately 9.9% taken by the ten largest. During active infection, Seattle patients enrolled and were then monitored through disease. The rearrangement uses TRBV3-1 (or the pseudogene TRBV3-2) and TRBJ2-6, with 9 positions matching TRBD1. The sequencing input was peripheral blood. This clonotype was sampled from a man aged 25 to 40 with COVID-19, enrolled during active disease. The chain's CDR3 is CASRGQGTGANVLTF. In DNA form, the CDR3 reads TGTGCCAGCAGGGGACAGGGAACTGGGGCCAACGTCCTGACTTTC.